A single sample gave rise to the 26 T cell receptor beta chains below, sequenced in a study of T cell responses to AZD1222 COVID-19 vaccine. Sequencing used immunoSEQ multiplex PCR; TCRdb keeps in-frame clones, though not all of them. Seen here are some 110,000 clones, 85% to 90% observed once, and the top ten hold less than 4%. The starting material was peripheral blood, obtained 28 days after the second AZD1222 dose. All receptors come from an adult who received the AZD1222 COVID-19 vaccine.

The chain has TRBV7-2 and TRBJ2-1, with a tentative D call TRBD1 (6 bases). With 4 bases removed from V and 7 bases from J, the gap between germline ends came to 14 bases. The germline gives CDR1 SGHTA, CDR2 FQGNSA. The CDR3 totals 14 residues. This CDR3 is CASSSRRGSNEQFF. The CDR3 nucleotides are TGTGCCAGCAGCTCACGCAGGGGCTCAAATGAGCAGTTCTTC.

The chain uses TRBV6-4 and TRBJ1-2, with 8 nucleotides matching TRBD1. After removal of 5 bases from V and 4 bases from J, the junction contained 9 bases not matched to a gene. The germline V gene has CDR1 MRHNA and CDR2 SNTAGT. This CDR3 has 15 amino acids. The CDR3 nucleotides are TGTGCCAGCAGTAAAGAACAGGGGGGTAGCTATGGCTACACCTTC. It codes for CASSKEQGGSYGYTF.

The V call is TRBV12-5, the J call TRBJ2-2, with 15 positions matching TRBD2. From germline, CDR1 is LGHNT and CDR2 FRNRAP. The CDR3 spans 21 residues. With 0 bases clipped from V and 3 bases from J, the junction kept 11 bases outside the gene matches. CDR3 residues: CASGLVEGLAGGPRYTGELFF. CDR3 nucleotide sequence: TGTGCTAGTGGTTTGGTAGAGGGACTAGCGGGGGGACCTCGGTACACCGGGGAGCTGTTTTTT. Combining the CDR3 with reference TRBV12-5 and TRBJ2-2 gives the whole variable domain DARVTQTPRHKVTEMGQEVTMRCQPILGHNTVFWYRQTMMQGLELLAYFRNRAPLDDSGMPKDRFSAEMPDATLATLKIQPSEPRDSAVYFCASGLVEGLAGGPRYTGELFFGEGSRLTVL.

The gene calls are TRBV5-1 and TRBJ1-2; 7 nucleotides line up with TRBD1. Germline assignment: CDR1 SGHRS and CDR2 YFSETQ. V lost 2 bases to trimming and J lost 8 bases; unmatched junction nucleotides: 9. This CDR3 is 14 amino acids long. The CDR3 nucleotides read TGCGCCAGCAGCTTCGAGACAGGGTTTGGAGGCTACACCTTC. Amino acids: CASSFETGFGGYTF.

The chain links TRBV29-1 to TRBJ2-5; perhaps D is TRBD1 or TRBD2 (5 bases each). Trimming removed 7 bases from V and 5 bases from J, with 20 bases in between. Germline CDR1 is SQVTM and CDR2 is ANQGSEA. CDR3 length: 14 amino acids. In nucleotides, the CDR3 is TGCAGCGCCGGGGCTGCGGGCTCTCGGGAGACCCAGTACTTC. Amino acid sequence: CSAGAAGSRETQYF.

This chain connects TRBV24-1 to TRBJ2-2, with 10 nucleotides matching TRBD2. The length of the CDR3 is 16 residues. Germline V gives CDR1 KGHDR, CDR2 SFDVKD. With 4 bases clipped from V and 8 bases from J, the junction kept 9 bases outside the gene matches. CDR3 DNA: TGTGCCACCAGTGAACCCCCTAGCGGGAGTATTGGGGAGCTGTTTTTT. It is translated as CATSEPPSGSIGELFF.

V is TRBV7-9 and J is TRBJ1-3; the D is unclear. Trimming removed 3 bases at V and 0 bases at J, with 12 bases between. The CDR3 covers 16 residues. Per germline, CDR1 SEHNR and CDR2 FQNEAQ (reference sequence). The CDR3 here is CASSFRTSFSGNTIYF. Here the CDR3 DNA reads TGTGCCAGCAGCTTCCGGACCTCTTTCTCTGGAAACACCATATATTTT.

This chain links TRBV19 with TRBJ1-2; perhaps TRBD1 as D (5 bases). This CDR3 has 17 residues. V lost 3 bases, J lost 3 bases, and 20 bases lay in between. Germline V CDR1 and CDR2: LNHDA, SQIVND (reference sequence). The CDR3 bases are TGTGCCAGTAGTATCGGTGGGGCTAGCTTTGTCCACTATGGCTACACCTTC. Translated: CASSIGGASFVHYGYTF.

This CDR3 reads CASSLIAGQNYGYTF. CDR3 coding DNA: TGTGCCAGCAGCCTAATCGCAGGGCAAAACTATGGCTACACCTTC. The chain links TRBV11-1 to TRBJ1-2, with a possible D match to TRBD1 (5 bases). Trimming shortened V by 5 bases and J by 2 bases, and 15 bases separated the two germline ends. Germline V gene lookup returns CDR1 SGHAT and CDR2 FQDESV (reference sequence). This CDR3 has 15 residues.

The gene calls are TRBV15 and TRBJ2-1; 8 positions agree with TRBD1. This CDR3 is built from 16 residues. Germline assignment: CDR1 LNHNV and CDR2 YYDKDF (reference sequence). Losses at the gene ends were 0 bases for V and 7 bases for J; bases not matched to a gene: 8. CDR3 in amino acids: CATSREVDRGNNEQFF. CDR3 DNA: TGTGCCACCAGCAGAGAGGTAGACAGGGGAAATAATGAGCAGTTCTTC.

The rearrangement joins TRBV11-3 to TRBJ2-5; 12 bases fit TRBD2. The CDR3 is 20 residues long. Losses at the gene ends were 4 bases for V and 5 bases for J; bases not matched to a gene: 20. Per germline, CDR1 SGHNT and CDR2 YENEEA. This chain's CDR3 is CASSSTPLLAGGPGGETQYF. The DNA of the CDR3 is TGTGCCAGCAGCTCCACCCCTCTACTAGCGGGAGGCCCTGGGGGGGAGACCCAGTACTTC.

The chain is built from TRBV7-2 and TRBJ1-3; D remains unclear. This CDR3 comprises 15 residues. Trimming cost V 4 bases and J 1 base, with 11 bases left between them. Germline loops: CDR1 SGHTA, CDR2 FQGNSA. CDR3: CASSSGRVSGNTIYF. CDR3 nucleotide sequence: TGTGCCAGCAGCTCGGGGAGGGTATCTGGAAACACCATATATTTT. Based on the CDR3 plus reference TRBV7-2 and TRBJ1-3, the full variable domain is GAGVSQSPSNKVTEKGKDVELRCDPISGHTALYWYRQSLGQGLEFLIYFQGNSAPDKSGLPSDRFSAERTGGSVSTLTIQRTQQEDSAVYLCASSSGRVSGNTIYFGEGSWLTVV.

The chain is built from TRBV7-8 and TRBJ2-7; no clear D. This CDR3 spans 14 amino acids. Between the trimmed V and J ends, which lost 2 bases and 3 bases, there was a span of 11 bases. CDR1 and CDR2 (germline): SGHVS, FQNEAQ. Here the CDR3 reads CASSLRGTYYEQYF. Here the CDR3 DNA reads TGTGCCAGCAGCTTACGTGGCACTTACTACGAGCAGTACTTC. Supplemented by reference TRBV7-8 and TRBJ2-7, the full variable domain reads GAGVSQSPRYKVAKRGQDVALRCDPISGHVSLFWYQQALGQGPEFLTYFQNEAQLDKSGLPSDRFFAERPEGSVSTLKIQRTQQEDSAVYLCASSLRGTYYEQYFGPGTRLTVT.

The rearrangement joins TRBV6-2 or TRBV6-3 to TRBJ2-3; D unresolved. CDR3 length: 15 amino acids. From germline, CDR1 is MNHEY and CDR2 SVGEGT. The V end was cut by 0 bases, the J end by 6 bases, with 13 bases between. The CDR3 DNA is TGTGCCAGCAGTTACTCGGCTATGTCTACGGATACGCAGTATTTT. It encodes CASSYSAMSTDTQYF.

CDR3 coding DNA: TGTGCCAGCAGCTTAATGGAGAACACTGAAGCTTTCTTT. Translated, it gives CASSLMENTEAFF. This sequence joins TRBV7-9 and TRBJ1-1; D gene ambiguous. V dropped 2 bases and J dropped 1 base, with 5 bases sitting between them. The CDR3 is 13 amino acids. Germline assignment: CDR1 SEHNR and CDR2 FQNEAQ (reference sequence).

V is TRBV5-4 and J is TRBJ1-3; D not certain. Germline CDR1 is SGHNT and CDR2 is YYREEE (reference sequence). V was trimmed by 0 bases and J by 4 bases, leaving 5 bases between them. CDR3 length: 13 amino acids. This CDR3 is CASSLAVGNTIYF. The CDR3 DNA is TGTGCCAGCAGCTTGGCGGTAGGAAACACCATATATTTT.

The chain combines TRBV7-2 with TRBJ2-3; a weak D match, TRBD1 (6 bases). Germline loops: CDR1 SGHTA, CDR2 FQGNSA. Trimming took off 5 bases at V and 4 bases at J, with 10 bases between the two ends. The CDR3 runs to 13 residues. The CDR3 sequence is CASSIDRSDTQYF. The CDR3 DNA reads TGTGCCAGCAGCATAGACAGGTCAGATACGCAGTATTTT.

The chain joins TRBV14 to TRBJ1-4; TRBD1 matches 7 bases. The CDR3 is 17 residues long. Germline V gene lookup returns CDR1 SGHDN and CDR2 FVKESK. V lost 0 bases and J lost 10; bases outside the gene matches: 14. CDR3 DNA sequence: TGTGCCAGCAGCCAAGATTTGGCACGGACAGGCCGAGGAAAACTGTTTTTT. It codes for CASSQDLARTGRGKLFF.

This rearrangement joins TRBV6-6 to TRBJ1-1; D unclear. CDR1 is MNHNY, CDR2 SVGAGI, per germline (reference sequence). The CDR3 consists of 14 residues. Between the trimmed V and J ends, which lost 2 bases and 0 bases, there was a span of 7 bases. The CDR3 nucleotides read TGTGCCAGCAGTTACGAACTTTTGAACACTGAAGCTTTCTTT. Amino acids: CASSYELLNTEAFF.

This chain links TRBV5-1 with TRBJ1-4; D uncertain. The CDR3 totals 14 residues. Per the germline V gene, CDR1 is SGHRS and CDR2 is YFSETQ. The germline V and J ends were trimmed by 0 bases and 8 bases, with 11 bases remaining between them. CDR3 nucleotide sequence: TGCGCCAGCAGCTTGGGGCCGGTACCGGAAAAACTGTTTTTT. Residues: CASSLGPVPEKLFF. The full variable domain, its missing parts supplied by reference TRBV5-1 and TRBJ1-4, is KAGVTQTPRYLIKTRGQQVTLSCSPISGHRSVSWYQQTPGQGLQFLFEYFSETQRNKGNFPGRFSGRQFSNSRSEMNVSTLELGDSALYLCASSLGPVPEKLFFGSGTQLSVL.

This rearrangement joins TRBV6-5 to TRBJ2-2; possibly TRBD2 for D (5 bases). The CDR3 totals 15 residues. Between the trimmed V and J ends, which lost 4 bases and 1 base, there was a span of 10 bases. CDR1 MNHEY and CDR2 SVGAGI come from the germline V gene. This CDR3 is CASSSWTQNTGELFF. The CDR3 region has the DNA TGTGCCAGCAGTTCCTGGACTCAGAACACCGGGGAGCTGTTTTTT.

The V and J genes are TRBV15 and TRBJ1-5; D remains ambiguous. Trimming removed 7 bases at V and 3 bases at J, with 13 bases between. CDR1 and CDR2 (germline): LNHNV, YYDKDF (reference sequence). The CDR3 is 14 residues long. Here the CDR3 DNA reads TGTGCCACCACACCTAGCCCATACAATCAGCCCCAGCATTTT. This gives the protein CATTPSPYNQPQHF.

V and J are TRBV18 and TRBJ2-4; tentative D call: TRBD2 (5 bases). The CDR3 consists of 14 residues. Germline V CDR1 and CDR2: KGHSH, LQKENI. The V end was cut by 3 bases, the J end by 2 bases, with 8 bases between. The CDR3 reads CASSPAGTKNIQYF. The CDR3 DNA reads as TGTGCCAGCTCACCGGCCGGGACCAAAAACATTCAGTACTTC.

In its sample, this clone was seen a few times. V and J are TRBV18 and TRBJ1-3; D remains ambiguous. V dropped 3 bases and J dropped 8 bases, with 8 bases sitting between them. Germline lookup yields CDR1 KGHSH and CDR2 LQKENI. The CDR3 extends over 12 amino acids. The CDR3 DNA follows: TGTGCCAGCTCACCTTTTCGGGACACCATATATTTT. It translates to CASSPFRDTIYF.

This sequence joins TRBV10-3 and TRBJ1-3; 12 positions match TRBD1. With V trimmed by 4 bases and J by 4 bases, 11 bases remained unmatched. Germline CDR1 reads ENHRY; CDR2 reads SYGVKD. The CDR3 has 18 amino acids. CDR3 loop: CAISAGTGGGVSGNTIYF. CDR3 nucleotide sequence: TGTGCCATCAGTGCCGGGACAGGGGGCGGCGTGTCCGGAAACACCATATATTTT.

This clone was observed a single time. V usage is TRBV27 and J usage is TRBJ1-1; 9 nucleotides agree with TRBD1. J lost 5 bases, V lost 3 bases, and 4 bases had no gene match. The germline gives CDR1 MNHEY, CDR2 SMNVEV (reference sequence). The CDR3 consists of 14 residues. This CDR3 is CASSFTGGPTEAFF. The CDR3 bases are TGTGCCAGCAGTTTTACAGGGGGCCCTACTGAAGCTTTCTTT.